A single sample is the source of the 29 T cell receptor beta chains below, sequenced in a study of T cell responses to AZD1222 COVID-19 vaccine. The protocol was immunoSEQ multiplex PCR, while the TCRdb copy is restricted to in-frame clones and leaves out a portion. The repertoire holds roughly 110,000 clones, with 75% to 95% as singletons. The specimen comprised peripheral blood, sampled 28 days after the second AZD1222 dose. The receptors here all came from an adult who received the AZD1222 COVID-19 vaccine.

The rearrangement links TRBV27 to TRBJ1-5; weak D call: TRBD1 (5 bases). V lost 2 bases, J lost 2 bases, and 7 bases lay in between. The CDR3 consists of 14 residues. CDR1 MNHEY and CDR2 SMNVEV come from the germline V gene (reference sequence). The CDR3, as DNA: TGTGCCAGCAGTTTAGCCAGGGGCAATCAGCCCCAGCATTTT. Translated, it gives CASSLARGNQPQHF.

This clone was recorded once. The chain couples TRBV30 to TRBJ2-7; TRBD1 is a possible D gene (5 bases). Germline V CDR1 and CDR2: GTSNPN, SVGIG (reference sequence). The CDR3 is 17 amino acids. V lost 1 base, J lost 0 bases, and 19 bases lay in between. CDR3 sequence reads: CAWSEGWVALSSYEQYF. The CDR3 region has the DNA TGTGCCTGGAGTGAGGGGTGGGTTGCTCTGAGCTCCTACGAGCAGTACTTC.

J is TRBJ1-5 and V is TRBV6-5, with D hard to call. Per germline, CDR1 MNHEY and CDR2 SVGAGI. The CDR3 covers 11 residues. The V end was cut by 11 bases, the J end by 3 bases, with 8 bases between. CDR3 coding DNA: TGTGCCGTGGGCCCCAATCAGCCCCAGCATTTT. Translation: CAVGPNQPQHF.

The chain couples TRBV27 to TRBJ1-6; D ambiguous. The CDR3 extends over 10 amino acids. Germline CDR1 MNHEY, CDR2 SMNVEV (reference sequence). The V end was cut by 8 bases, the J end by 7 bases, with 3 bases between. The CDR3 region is CASRNSPLHF. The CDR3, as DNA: TGTGCCAGCCGAAATTCACCCCTCCACTTT.

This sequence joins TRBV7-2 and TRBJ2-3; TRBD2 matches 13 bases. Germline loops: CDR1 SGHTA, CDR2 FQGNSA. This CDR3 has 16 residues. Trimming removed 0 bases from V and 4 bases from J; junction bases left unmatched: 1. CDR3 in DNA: TGTGCCAGCAGCTTAGCGGGACTAGCGGGGTCAGATACGCAGTATTTT. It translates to CASSLAGLAGSDTQYF.

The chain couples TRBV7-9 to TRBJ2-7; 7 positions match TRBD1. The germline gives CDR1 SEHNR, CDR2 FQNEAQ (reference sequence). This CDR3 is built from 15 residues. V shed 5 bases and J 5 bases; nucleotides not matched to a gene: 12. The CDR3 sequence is CASSPQKGAIHEQYF. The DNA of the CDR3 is TGTGCCAGCAGCCCCCAAAAGGGGGCCATCCACGAGCAGTACTTC.

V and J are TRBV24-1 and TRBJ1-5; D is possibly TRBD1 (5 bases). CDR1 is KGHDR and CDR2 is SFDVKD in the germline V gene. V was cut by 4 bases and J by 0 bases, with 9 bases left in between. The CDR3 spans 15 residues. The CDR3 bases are TGTGCCACCAGTGACCCGACAGATAGCAATCAGCCCCAGCATTTT. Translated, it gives CATSDPTDSNQPQHF.

CDR3 sequence reads: CASSFWPHNSGGPKETQYF. The CDR3 nucleotides are TGTGCCAGCAGCTTTTGGCCCCACAACAGCGGGGGGCCTAAAGAGACCCAGTACTTC. The chain combines TRBV5-4 with TRBJ2-5; 9 positions match TRBD2. The V gene's germline CDR1 is SGHNT and CDR2 YYREEE (reference sequence). V was pared by 2 bases and J by 3 bases, with 17 bases of the junction left unmatched. The CDR3 is 19 amino acids.

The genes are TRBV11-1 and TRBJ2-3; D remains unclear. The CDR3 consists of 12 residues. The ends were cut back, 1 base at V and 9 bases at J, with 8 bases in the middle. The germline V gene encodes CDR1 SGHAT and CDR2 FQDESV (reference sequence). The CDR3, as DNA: TGTGCCAGCAGCTTAGATGGCCTCACGCAGTATTTT. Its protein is CASSLDGLTQYF.

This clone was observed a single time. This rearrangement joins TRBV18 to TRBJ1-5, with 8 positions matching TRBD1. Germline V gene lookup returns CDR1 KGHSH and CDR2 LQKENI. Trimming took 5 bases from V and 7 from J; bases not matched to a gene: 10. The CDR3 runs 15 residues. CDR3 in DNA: TGTGCCAGCTCATCGTCAGGGGGCGCGGGGCAGCCCCAGCATTTT. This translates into CASSSSGGAGQPQHF.

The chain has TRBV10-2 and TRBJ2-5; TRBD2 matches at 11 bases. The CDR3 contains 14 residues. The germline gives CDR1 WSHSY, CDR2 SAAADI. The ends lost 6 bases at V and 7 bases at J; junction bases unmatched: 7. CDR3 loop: CASSTSGGMGTQYF. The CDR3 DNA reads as TGCGCCAGCAGCACTAGCGGGGGAATGGGGACCCAGTACTTC.

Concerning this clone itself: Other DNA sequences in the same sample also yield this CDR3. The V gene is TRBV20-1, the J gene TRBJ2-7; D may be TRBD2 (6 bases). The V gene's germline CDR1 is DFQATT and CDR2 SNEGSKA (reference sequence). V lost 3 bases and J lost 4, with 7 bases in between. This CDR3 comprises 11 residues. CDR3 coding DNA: TGCAGTGCTAGGGAGGGGTACGAGCAGTACTTC. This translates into CSAREGYEQYF.

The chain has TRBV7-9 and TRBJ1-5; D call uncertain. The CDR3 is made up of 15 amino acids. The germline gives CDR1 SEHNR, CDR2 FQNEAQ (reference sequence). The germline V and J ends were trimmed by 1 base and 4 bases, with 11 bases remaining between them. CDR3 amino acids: CASSLETLGNQPQHF. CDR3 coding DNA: TGTGCCAGCAGCTTAGAGACCCTCGGTAATCAGCCCCAGCATTTT.

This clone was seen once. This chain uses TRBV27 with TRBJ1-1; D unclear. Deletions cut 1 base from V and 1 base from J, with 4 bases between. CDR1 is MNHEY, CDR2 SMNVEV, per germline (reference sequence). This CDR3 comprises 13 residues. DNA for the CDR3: TGTGCCAGCAGTTTATTGGGGAACACTGAAGCTTTCTTT. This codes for CASSLLGNTEAFF.

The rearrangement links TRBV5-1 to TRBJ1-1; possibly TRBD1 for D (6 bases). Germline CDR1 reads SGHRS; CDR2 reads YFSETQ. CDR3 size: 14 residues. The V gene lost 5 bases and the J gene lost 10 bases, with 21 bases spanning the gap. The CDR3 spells CASRPATGFSGAFF. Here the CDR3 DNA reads TGCGCCAGCAGGCCGGCCACAGGGTTCTCTGGAGCTTTCTTT.

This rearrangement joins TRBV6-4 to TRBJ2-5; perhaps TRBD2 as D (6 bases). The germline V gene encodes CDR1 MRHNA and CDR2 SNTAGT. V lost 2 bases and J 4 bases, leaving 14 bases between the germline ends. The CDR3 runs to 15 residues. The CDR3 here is CASSDRPGGGETQYF. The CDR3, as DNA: TGTGCCAGCAGTGACCGACCCGGGGGAGGAGAGACCCAGTACTTC.

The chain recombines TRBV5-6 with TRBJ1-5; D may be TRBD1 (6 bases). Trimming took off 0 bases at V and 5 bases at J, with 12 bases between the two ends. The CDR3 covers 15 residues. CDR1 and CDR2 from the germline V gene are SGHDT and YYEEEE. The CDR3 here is CASSLGPRTDQPQHF. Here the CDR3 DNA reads TGTGCCAGCAGCTTGGGCCCCAGGACAGATCAGCCCCAGCATTTT.

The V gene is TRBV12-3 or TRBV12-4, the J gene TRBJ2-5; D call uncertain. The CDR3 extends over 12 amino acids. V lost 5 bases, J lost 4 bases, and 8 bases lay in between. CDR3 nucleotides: TGTGCCAGCAGTCCACCGGGAGAGACCCAGTACTTC. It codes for CASSPPGETQYF.

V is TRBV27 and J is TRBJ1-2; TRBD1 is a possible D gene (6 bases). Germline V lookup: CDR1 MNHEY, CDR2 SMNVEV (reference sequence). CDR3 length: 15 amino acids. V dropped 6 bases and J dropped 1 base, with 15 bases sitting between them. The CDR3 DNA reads TGTGCCAGCAGAACAGGAGGGGGTTATAACTATGGCTACACCTTC. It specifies CASRTGGGYNYGYTF.

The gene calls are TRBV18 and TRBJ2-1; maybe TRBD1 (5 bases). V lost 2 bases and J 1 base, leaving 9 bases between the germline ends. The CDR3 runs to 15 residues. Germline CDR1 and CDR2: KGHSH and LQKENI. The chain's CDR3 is CASSPTGGSYNEQFF. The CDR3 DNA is TGTGCCAGCTCACCAACAGGTGGTTCCTACAATGAGCAGTTCTTC.

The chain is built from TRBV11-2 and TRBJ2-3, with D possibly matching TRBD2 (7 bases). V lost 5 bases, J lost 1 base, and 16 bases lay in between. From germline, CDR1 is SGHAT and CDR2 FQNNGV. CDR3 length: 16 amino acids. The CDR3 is CASSPTRGGGTDTQYF. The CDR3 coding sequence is TGTGCCAGCAGCCCCACCCGCGGGGGCGGCACAGATACGCAGTATTTT. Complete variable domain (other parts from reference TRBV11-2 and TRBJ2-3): EAGVAQSPRYKIIEKRQSVAFWCNPISGHATLYWYQQILGQGPKLLIQFQNNGVVDDSQLPKDRFSAERLKGVDSTLKIQPAKLEDSAVYLCASSPTRGGGTDTQYFGPGTRLTVL.

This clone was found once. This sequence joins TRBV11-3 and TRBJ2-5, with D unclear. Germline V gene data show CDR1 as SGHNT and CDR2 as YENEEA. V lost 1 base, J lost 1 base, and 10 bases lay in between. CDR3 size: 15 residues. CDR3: CASSLGSSGQETQYF. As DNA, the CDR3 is TGTGCCAGCAGCTTAGGGAGCTCTGGCCAAGAGACCCAGTACTTC.

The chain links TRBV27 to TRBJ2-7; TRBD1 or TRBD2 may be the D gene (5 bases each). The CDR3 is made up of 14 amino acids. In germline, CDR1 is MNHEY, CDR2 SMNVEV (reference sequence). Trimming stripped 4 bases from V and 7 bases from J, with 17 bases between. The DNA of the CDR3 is TGTGCCAGCAGTTGGAGAGGGGCCGCACAAGAGCAGTACTTC. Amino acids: CASSWRGAAQEQYF.

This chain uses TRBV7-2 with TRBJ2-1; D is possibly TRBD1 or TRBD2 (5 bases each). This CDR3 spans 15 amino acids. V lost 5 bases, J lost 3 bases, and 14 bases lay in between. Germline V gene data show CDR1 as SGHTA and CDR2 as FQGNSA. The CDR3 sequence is CASSPGTTFYNEQFF. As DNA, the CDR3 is TGTGCCAGCAGCCCTGGGACGACATTCTACAATGAGCAGTTCTTC.

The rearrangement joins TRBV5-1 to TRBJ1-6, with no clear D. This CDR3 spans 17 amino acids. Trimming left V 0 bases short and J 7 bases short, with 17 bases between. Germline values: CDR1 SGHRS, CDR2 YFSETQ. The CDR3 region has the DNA TGCGCCAGCAGCTTGGGGGTCCAGGCTATCCCGAATTCACCCCTCCACTTT. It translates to CASSLGVQAIPNSPLHF.

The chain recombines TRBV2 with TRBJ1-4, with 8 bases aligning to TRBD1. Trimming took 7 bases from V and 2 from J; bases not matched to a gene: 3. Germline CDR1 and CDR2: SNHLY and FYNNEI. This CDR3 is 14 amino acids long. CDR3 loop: CASTTGGTNEKLFF. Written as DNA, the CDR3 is TGTGCCAGCACTACAGGGGGTACTAATGAAAAACTGTTTTTT.

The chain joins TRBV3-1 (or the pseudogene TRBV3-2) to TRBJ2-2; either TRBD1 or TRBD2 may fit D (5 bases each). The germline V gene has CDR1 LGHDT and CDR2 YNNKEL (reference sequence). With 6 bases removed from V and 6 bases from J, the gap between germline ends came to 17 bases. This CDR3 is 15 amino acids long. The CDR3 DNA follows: TGTGCCAGCAGGGGACCAATAAGTGTCGCCGGGGAGCTGTTTTTT. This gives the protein CASRGPISVAGELFF.

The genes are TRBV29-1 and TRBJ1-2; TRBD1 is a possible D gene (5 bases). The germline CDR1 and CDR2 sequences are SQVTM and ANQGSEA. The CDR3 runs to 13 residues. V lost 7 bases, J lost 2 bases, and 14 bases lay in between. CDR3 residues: CSAGEGLNYGYTF. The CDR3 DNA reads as TGCAGCGCCGGGGAGGGGCTGAACTATGGCTACACCTTC.

The CDR3 DNA reads as TGTGCCAGCAGTTCCCACGGGCGGGTTTCCTACGAGCAGTACTTC. This sequence encodes CASSSHGRVSYEQYF. The J gene is TRBJ2-7, the V gene TRBV6-6; possible D gene TRBD2, 5 bases. Between the trimmed V and J ends, which lost 4 bases and 1 base, there was a span of 14 bases. The CDR3 runs 15 residues. Germline loops: CDR1 MNHNY, CDR2 SVGAGI (reference sequence).